A selection of T cell receptor beta chains follows, all from one sample in a study of T cell responses to AZD1222 COVID-19 vaccine. The assay was immunoSEQ multiplex PCR, and TCRdb's table has in-frame clones only and misses some. The table lists tens of thousands of clones, approximately 86% of them singletons, with roughly 23% in the top ten. This material consisted of peripheral blood, taken on day 0 of AZD1222 vaccination. The origin of the receptors is an adult in good health. Each CDR3 is given with its conserved first and last residue. The D gene is left open where the match is weak. Size values are once, few and many counts, or a class for expanded clones, and some rows have none.

CDR3 DNA,CDR3 protein,V gene,clone size,D gene,J gene
TGTGCCAGCAGTAGGGATAGGGGAGGGATTTATGGCTACACCTTC,CASSRDRGGIYGYTF,TRBV2,once,.,TRBJ1-2
TGCAGCGCCGGGGACAGGGCCGGGGAAAAACTGTTTTTT,CSAGDRAGEKLFF,TRBV29-1,once,TRBD1,TRBJ1-4
TGTGCCAGCAGCCCTGTTCTTAGCGGGAAGGGTGAGCAGTTCTTC,CASSPVLSGKGEQFF,TRBV7-2,.,TRBD2,TRBJ2-1
TGTGCCAGCAGCTCACAGGGGGTGCGGGAAAAACTGTTTTTT,CASSSQGVREKLFF,TRBV2,.,TRBD1,TRBJ1-4
TGTGCCAGCTCACCAGACAGGCCCCCTGGGGCCAACGTCCTGACTTTC,CASSPDRPPGANVLTF,TRBV18,.,.,TRBJ2-6
TGCGCCAGCAGTCTCCCTGGCCCGACCGATAATCAGCCCCAGCATTTT,CASSLPGPTDNQPQHF,TRBV23-1,.,.,TRBJ1-5
TGTGCCAGCTCCCGAGCAGCAACAGATACGCAGTATTTT,CASSRAATDTQYF,TRBV6-5,.,.,TRBJ2-3
TGCAGTGCTAGGGACAAGCTTGAAGCTTTCTTT,CSARDKLEAFF,TRBV20-1,.,.,TRBJ1-1
TGTGCCAGTAGTATAGGGGCAGGAGACTATCAGCCCCAGCATTTT,CASSIGAGDYQPQHF,TRBV19,.,.,TRBJ1-5
TGTGCCAGCAGTGATAGGAGCACAGATACGCAGTATTTT,CASSDRSTDTQYF,TRBV7-2,.,.,TRBJ2-3
TGTGCCAGCGGGGGGGAAGGTTCCACTGAAGCTTTCTTT,CASGGEGSTEAFF,TRBV12-3/TRBV12-4,.,.,TRBJ1-1
TGTGCCAGCAGTGAAGACAGGATAGCTTTCTTT,CASSEDRIAFF,TRBV25-1,.,.,TRBJ1-1
TGTGCCAGTAGTGTGACAGGGCCTTTGCACGAGCAGTTCTTC,CASSVTGPLHEQFF,TRBV19,medium-sized,TRBD1,TRBJ2-1
TGCAGCGCCGGACAGCCGGATGGTACACTGTTTTTT,CSAGQPDGTLFF,TRBV29-1,.,.,TRBJ1-4
TGTGCCACCAGCAGCGGTTTCTACAATGAGCAGTTCTTC,CATSSGFYNEQFF,TRBV15,.,.,TRBJ2-1
TGTGCCAGAAGTTCGCGGGGGTGGGGTTACAATGAGCAGTTCTTC,CARSSRGWGYNEQFF,TRBV5-3,.,TRBD2,TRBJ2-1
TGTGCCAGCAGCTCACAGGGCACAGATACGCAGTATTTT,CASSSQGTDTQYF,TRBV11-3,.,.,TRBJ2-3
TGTGCCAGCGTAGAAGGCCGGGGCTACACCTTC,CASVEGRGYTF,TRBV7-9,once,.,TRBJ1-2
TGTGCCAGCAGTTTATTCGCGACTTCCCCCGTAGGGTTTGGAGCTTTCTTT,CASSLFATSPVGFGAFF,TRBV28,.,.,TRBJ1-1
TGCAGCGTTGAAGAAGGGTACAATGAGCAGTTCTTC,CSVEEGYNEQFF,TRBV29-1,.,.,TRBJ2-1
TGTGCCAGCAGCCTAAGTAGCGGGAGCTCCTACGAGCAGTACTTC,CASSLSSGSSYEQYF,TRBV7-9,.,TRBD2,TRBJ2-7
TGTGCCAGCAGCCGGACAGGGGTGACTGAAGCTTTCTTT,CASSRTGVTEAFF,TRBV5-6,.,TRBD1,TRBJ1-1
TGTGCCAGCAGTTATGGCCAGGGAAATGAAAAACTGTTTTTT,CASSYGQGNEKLFF,TRBV6-5,.,.,TRBJ1-4
TGTGCCAGCAGCCAACGAGGGATTGGCAATTCACCCCTCCACTTT,CASSQRGIGNSPLHF,TRBV3-1/TRBV3-2,once,.,TRBJ1-6
TGTTCAAGCGGGAGGGCCAGGGACACCGGGGAGCTGTTTTTT,CSSGRARDTGELFF,TRBV28,.,TRBD2,TRBJ2-2
TGCAGTGCATCACGGGGATACGAGCAGTACTTC,CSASRGYEQYF,TRBV20-1,.,.,TRBJ2-7
TGTGCCAGCAGCCAAGTGGGACAGGGGGCAACAGATACGCAGTATTTT,CASSQVGQGATDTQYF,TRBV3-1/TRBV3-2,.,TRBD1,TRBJ2-3
TGTGCCAGCAGCGCCCACACTGGAAACACCATATATTTT,CASSAHTGNTIYF,TRBV9,.,.,TRBJ1-3
TGTGCCAGCGTTGAGGGTACAACTGAAAAACTGTTTTTT,CASVEGTTEKLFF,TRBV7-9,.,.,TRBJ1-4
TGTGCCAGCACCTCCGACAGGGGGAACGCGGATACGCAATATTTT,CASTSDRGNADTQYF,TRBV3-1/TRBV3-2,.,TRBD1,TRBJ2-3
TGCGCCAGCAGCCCTCTACCCAATTCACCCCTCCACTTT,CASSPLPNSPLHF,TRBV5-1,.,.,TRBJ1-6
TGCAGCGTTCGAGTGTGGACTAGCGGGAATGATGAGCAGTTCTTC,CSVRVWTSGNDEQFF,TRBV29-1,few,TRBD2,TRBJ2-1
TGTGCCAGCAGTCCACAAATCATTAATAATTCACCCCTCCACTTT,CASSPQIINNSPLHF,TRBV28,.,.,TRBJ1-6
TGTGCCAGCTCACCAAAATGGGGCGGGAACGAGAATGAGCAGTTCTTC,CASSPKWGGNENEQFF,TRBV18,.,.,TRBJ2-1
TGTGCCAGCAGCTTAGGGGGTACTTACCGCTACGAGCAGTACTTC,CASSLGGTYRYEQYF,TRBV7-2,few,.,TRBJ2-7
TGTGCCAGCAGCGGGGGGACAGGTGGGGCAACTAATGAAAAACTGTTTTTT,CASSGGTGGATNEKLFF,TRBV2,.,TRBD1,TRBJ1-4